This T cell receptor beta chain emerged from a study of T-cell memory formation after mild COVID-19. Study observations and caveats: Prior to infection, memory already included some responding clones, suggesting cross-reactive memory joined. CD4/CD8 balance characterized clones contracting day 15 to 85, and CD4+ skew characterized later expanders. Shrinking CD4+ clones resided mostly in CM and EM, and CD8+ ones in EMRA.

The CDR3 covers 11 residues. Germline V lookup: CDR1 SGHKS, CDR2 YYEKEE (reference sequence). V was shortened by 0 bases and J by 13 bases, with 9 bases between the two germline ends. This clonotype showed up just a few times. What it recognizes is unknown. TCR alpha and TCR beta cDNA libraries carrying sample barcodes and UMIs came from 5'RACE with constant-segment primers. TCRdb re-called the 5' RACE reads through MiXCR, storing one row per CDR3 protein. The sample includes under 200,000 distinct CDR3 sequences, 25% to 40% of them seen just once. Sequencing was performed on PBMCs or a T cell subset sorted from them (not recorded which). The source is an adult woman who had mild COVID-19 (a few samples of this study predate the infection). Cell type and time point are not known. The chain joins TRBV5-5 to TRBJ2-3, with D possibly TRBD2 on 5 matching bases. DNA of the CDR3: TGTGCCAGCAGCTTGGTGGGAGATGAGTATTTT. This gives the protein CASSLVGDEYF.